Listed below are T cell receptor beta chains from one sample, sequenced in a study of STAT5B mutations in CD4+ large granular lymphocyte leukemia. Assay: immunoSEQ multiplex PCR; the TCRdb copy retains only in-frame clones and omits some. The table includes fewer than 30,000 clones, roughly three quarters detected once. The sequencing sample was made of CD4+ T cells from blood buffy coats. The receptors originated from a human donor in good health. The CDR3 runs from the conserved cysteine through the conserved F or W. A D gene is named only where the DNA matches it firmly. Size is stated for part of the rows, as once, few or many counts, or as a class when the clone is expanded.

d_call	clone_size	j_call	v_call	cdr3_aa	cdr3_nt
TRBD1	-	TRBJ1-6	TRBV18	CASSPGQGDSPLHF	TGTGCCAGCTCACCCGGACAGGGAGATTCACCCCTCCACTTT
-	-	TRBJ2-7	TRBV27	CASSFFTAGAPHEQYF	TGTGCCAGCAGTTTCTTCACCGCCGGGGCCCCACACGAGCAGTACTTC
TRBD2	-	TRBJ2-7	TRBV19	CASSPSGRAYEQYF	TGTGCCAGTAGCCCTAGCGGGAGGGCCTACGAGCAGTACTTC
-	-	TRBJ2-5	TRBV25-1	CASSDSLASPETQYF	TGTGCCAGCAGTGATTCCCTAGCTAGCCCAGAGACCCAGTACTTC
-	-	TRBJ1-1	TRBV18	CASSPPLYAQLNTEAFF	TGTGCCAGCTCACCACCGCTGTATGCCCAACTGAACACTGAAGCTTTCTTT
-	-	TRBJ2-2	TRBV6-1	CAIGREQTGELFF	TGTGCCATAGGGCGCGAACAGACCGGGGAGCTGTTTTTT
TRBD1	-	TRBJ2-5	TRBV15	CATSRDRSQETQYF	TGTGCCACCAGCAGGGACAGGTCTCAAGAGACCCAGTACTTC
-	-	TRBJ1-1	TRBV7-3	CASSLIGEGTEAFF	TGTGCCAGCAGCTTAATCGGGGAGGGTACTGAAGCTTTCTTT
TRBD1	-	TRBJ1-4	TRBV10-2	CASSRTGTGDEKLFF	TGCGCCAGCAGTAGAACCGGGACAGGGGACGAAAAACTGTTTTTT
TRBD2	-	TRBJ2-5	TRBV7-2	CASSLVASGGSRETQYF	TGTGCCAGCAGCTTAGTAGCTAGCGGGGGGTCGAGAGAGACCCAGTACTTC
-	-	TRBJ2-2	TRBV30	CAWRGGSNTGELFF	TGTGCCTGGAGGGGCGGGTCGAACACCGGGGAGCTGTTTTTT
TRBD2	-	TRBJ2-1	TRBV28	CASSFAKGAGAWNEQFF	TGTGCCAGCAGTTTCGCCAAGGGAGCGGGGGCTTGGAATGAGCAGTTCTTC
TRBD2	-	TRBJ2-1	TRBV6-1	CASSRSGGHYNEQFF	TGTGCCAGCAGCAGAAGCGGGGGCCACTACAATGAGCAGTTCTTC
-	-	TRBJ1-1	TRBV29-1	CSVEEDGREAFF	TGCAGCGTTGAAGAGGATGGGCGAGAAGCTTTCTTT
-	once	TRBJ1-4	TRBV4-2	CASSQDRASVTTNEKLFF	TGTGCCAGCAGCCAAGATCGGGCGTCGGTTACAACTAATGAAAAACTGTTTTTT
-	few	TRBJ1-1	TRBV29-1	CSVERGASTEAFF	TGCAGCGTTGAACGGGGGGCGTCCACTGAAGCTTTCTTT
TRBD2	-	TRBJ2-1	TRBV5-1	CASSLVGGGAPNEQFF	TGCGCCAGCAGCTTGGTTGGCGGGGGGGCCCCCAATGAGCAGTTCTTC
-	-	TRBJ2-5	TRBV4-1	CASSLIPNFAQETQYF	TGCGCCAGCAGCCTGATCCCTAATTTTGCTCAAGAGACCCAGTACTTC